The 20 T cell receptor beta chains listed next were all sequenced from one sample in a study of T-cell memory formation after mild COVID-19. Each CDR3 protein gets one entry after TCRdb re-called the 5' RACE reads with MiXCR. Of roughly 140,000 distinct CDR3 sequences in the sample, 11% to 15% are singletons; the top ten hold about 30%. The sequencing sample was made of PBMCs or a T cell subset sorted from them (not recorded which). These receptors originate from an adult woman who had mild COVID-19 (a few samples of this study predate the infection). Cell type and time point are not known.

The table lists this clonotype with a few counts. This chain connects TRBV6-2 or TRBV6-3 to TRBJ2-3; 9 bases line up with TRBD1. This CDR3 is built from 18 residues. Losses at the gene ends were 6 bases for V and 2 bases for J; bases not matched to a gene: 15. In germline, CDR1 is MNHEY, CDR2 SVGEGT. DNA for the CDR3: TGTGCCAGCAGCCCCCCGGACAGGGGACTCCTTTACACAGATACGCAGTATTTT. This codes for CASSPPDRGLLYTDTQYF.

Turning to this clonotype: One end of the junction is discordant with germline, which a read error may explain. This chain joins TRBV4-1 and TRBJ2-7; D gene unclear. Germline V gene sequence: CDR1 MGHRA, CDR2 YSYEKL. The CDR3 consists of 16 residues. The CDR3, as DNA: TGCGCCAGCAGCCAGTCCACGGGCTACCGTGCCTACGAGCGGTACTTC. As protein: CASSQSTGYRAYERYF.

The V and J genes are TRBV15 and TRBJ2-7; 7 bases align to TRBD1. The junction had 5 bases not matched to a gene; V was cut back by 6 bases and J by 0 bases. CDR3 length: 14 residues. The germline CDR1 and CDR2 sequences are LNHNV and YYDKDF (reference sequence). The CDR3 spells CATSDRESSYEQYF. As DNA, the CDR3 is TGTGCCACCAGTGACAGGGAGAGCTCCTACGAGCAGTACTTC.

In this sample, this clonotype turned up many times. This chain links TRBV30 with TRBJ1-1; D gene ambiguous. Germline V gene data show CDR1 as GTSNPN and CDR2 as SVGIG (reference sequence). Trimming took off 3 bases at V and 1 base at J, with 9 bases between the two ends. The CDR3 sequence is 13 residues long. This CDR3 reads CAWSLEANTEAFF. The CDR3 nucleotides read TGTGCCTGGAGCCTTGAAGCGAACACTGAAGCTTTCTTT.

The chain's CDR3 is CATSDPKREGTYEQYF. The CDR3 DNA reads as TGTGCCACCAGTGATCCCAAGCGGGAGGGGACCTACGAGCAGTACTTC. The chain carries TRBV24-1 and TRBJ2-7, with 10 bases matching TRBD2. This CDR3 is built from 16 residues. Trimming removed 3 bases from V and 2 bases from J; junction bases left unmatched: 6. Per the germline V gene, CDR1 is KGHDR and CDR2 is SFDVKD.

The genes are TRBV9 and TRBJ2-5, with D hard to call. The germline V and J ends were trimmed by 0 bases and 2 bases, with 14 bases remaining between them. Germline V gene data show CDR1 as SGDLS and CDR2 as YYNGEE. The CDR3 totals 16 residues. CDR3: CASSVESRLEQETQYF. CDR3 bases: TGTGCCAGCAGCGTAGAATCGCGGCTGGAGCAAGAGACCCAGTACTTC.

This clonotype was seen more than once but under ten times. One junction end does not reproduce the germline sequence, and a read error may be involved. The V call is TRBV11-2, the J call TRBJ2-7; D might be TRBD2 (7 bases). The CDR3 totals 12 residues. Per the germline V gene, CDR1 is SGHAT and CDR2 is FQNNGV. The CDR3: CASSRSGAGAAF. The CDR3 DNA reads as TGTGCCAGCAGCCGCTCGGGGGCGGGGGCAGCGTTC.

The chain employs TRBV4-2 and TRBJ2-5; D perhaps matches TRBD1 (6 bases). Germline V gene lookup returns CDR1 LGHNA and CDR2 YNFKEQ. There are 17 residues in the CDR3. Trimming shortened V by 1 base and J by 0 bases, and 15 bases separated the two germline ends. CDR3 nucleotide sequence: TGTGCCAGCAGCCAAGTCCCGGGGACACAGTACCAAGAGACCCAGTACTTC. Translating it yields CASSQVPGTQYQETQYF.

As DNA, the CDR3 is TGTGCCAGTAGTATTGCCCGGACAAGGGGCAACATTCAGTACTTC. This encodes CASSIARTRGNIQYF. The J gene is TRBJ2-4, the V gene TRBV19; D perhaps matches TRBD1 (5 bases). V was trimmed by 3 bases and J by 7 bases, leaving 16 bases between them. The CDR3 has 15 amino acids. Germline lookup yields CDR1 LNHDA and CDR2 SQIVND (reference sequence).

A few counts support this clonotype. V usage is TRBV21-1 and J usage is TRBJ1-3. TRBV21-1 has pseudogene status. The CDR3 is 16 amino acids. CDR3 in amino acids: CASSKGTSYSGNTIYF. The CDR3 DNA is TGTGCCAGCAGCAAAGGAACGTCGTACTCTGGAAACACCATATATTTT.

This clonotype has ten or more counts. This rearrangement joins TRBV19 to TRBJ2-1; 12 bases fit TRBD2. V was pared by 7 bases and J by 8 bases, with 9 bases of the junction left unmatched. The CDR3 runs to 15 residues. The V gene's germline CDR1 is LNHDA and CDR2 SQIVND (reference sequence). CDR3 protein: CASKILAGGIDEQFF. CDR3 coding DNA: TGTGCCAGTAAAATCCTAGCGGGGGGGATTGATGAGCAGTTCTTC. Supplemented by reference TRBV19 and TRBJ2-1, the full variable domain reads DGGITQSPKYLFRKEGQNVTLSCEQNLNHDAMYWYRQDPGQGLRLIYYSQIVNDFQKGDIAEGYSVSREKKESFPLTVTSAQKNPTAFYLCASKILAGGIDEQFFGPGTRLTVL.

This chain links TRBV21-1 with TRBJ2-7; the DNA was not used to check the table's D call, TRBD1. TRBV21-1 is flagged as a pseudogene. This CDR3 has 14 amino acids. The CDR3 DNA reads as TGTGCCAGCAGCAAAATAGGGACAGTCTACGAGCAGTACTTC. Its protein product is CASSKIGTVYEQYF.

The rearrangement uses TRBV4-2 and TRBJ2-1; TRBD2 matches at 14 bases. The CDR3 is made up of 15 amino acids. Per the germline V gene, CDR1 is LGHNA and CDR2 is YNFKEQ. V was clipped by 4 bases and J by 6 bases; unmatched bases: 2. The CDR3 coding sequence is TGTGCCAGCAGCCCGGGACTAGCGGGGGTCAATGAGCAGTTCTTC. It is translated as CASSPGLAGVNEQFF.

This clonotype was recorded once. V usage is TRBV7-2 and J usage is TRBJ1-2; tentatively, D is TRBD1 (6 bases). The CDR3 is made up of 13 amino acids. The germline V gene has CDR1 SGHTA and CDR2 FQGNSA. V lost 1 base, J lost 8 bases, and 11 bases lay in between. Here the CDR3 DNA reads TGTGCCAGCAGCTTAGAGGGGGGGCACGGCTACACCTTC. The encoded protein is CASSLEGGHGYTF.

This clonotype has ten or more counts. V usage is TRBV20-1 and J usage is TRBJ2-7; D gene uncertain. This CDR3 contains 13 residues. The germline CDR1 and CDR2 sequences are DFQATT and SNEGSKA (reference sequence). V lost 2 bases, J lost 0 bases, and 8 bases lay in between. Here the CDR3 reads CSARPGLSYEQYF. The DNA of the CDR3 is TGCAGTGCTAGACCTGGCCTCTCCTACGAGCAGTACTTC.

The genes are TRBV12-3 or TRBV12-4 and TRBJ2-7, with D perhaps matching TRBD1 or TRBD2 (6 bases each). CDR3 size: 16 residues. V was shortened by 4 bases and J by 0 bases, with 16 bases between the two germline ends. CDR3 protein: CASSSDTGAYSYEQYF. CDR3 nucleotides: TGTGCCAGCAGTTCGGACACGGGGGCCTACTCCTACGAGCAGTACTTC.

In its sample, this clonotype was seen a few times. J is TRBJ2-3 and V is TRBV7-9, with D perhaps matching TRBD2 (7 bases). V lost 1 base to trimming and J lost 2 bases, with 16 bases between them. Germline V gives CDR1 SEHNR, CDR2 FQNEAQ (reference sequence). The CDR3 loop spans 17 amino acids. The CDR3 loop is CASSLGVAGANTDTQYF. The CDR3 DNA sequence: TGTGCCAGCAGCTTAGGGGTTGCGGGGGCTAACACAGATACGCAGTATTTT.

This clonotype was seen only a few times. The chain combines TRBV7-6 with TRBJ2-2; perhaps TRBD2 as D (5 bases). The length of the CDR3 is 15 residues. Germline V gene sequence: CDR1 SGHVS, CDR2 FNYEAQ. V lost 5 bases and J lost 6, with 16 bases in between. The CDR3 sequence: CASSQGTGVSGELFF. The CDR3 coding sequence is TGTGCCAGCAGCCAAGGAACCGGGGTATCCGGGGAGCTGTTTTTT.

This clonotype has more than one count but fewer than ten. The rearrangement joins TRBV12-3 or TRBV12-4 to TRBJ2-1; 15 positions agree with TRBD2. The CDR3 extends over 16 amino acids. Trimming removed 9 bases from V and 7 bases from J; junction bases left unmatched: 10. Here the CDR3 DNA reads TGTGCCAGTGGACTAGCGGGGGGGCCGAGGAGAAATGAGCAGTTCTTC. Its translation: CASGLAGGPRRNEQFF.

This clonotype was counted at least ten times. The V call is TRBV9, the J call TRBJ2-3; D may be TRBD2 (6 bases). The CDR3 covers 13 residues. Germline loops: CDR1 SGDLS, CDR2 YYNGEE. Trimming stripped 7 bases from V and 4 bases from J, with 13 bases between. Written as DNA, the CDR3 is TGTGCCAGCCGCCACGGGGAGGCAGATACGCAGTATTTT. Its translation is CASRHGEADTQYF.